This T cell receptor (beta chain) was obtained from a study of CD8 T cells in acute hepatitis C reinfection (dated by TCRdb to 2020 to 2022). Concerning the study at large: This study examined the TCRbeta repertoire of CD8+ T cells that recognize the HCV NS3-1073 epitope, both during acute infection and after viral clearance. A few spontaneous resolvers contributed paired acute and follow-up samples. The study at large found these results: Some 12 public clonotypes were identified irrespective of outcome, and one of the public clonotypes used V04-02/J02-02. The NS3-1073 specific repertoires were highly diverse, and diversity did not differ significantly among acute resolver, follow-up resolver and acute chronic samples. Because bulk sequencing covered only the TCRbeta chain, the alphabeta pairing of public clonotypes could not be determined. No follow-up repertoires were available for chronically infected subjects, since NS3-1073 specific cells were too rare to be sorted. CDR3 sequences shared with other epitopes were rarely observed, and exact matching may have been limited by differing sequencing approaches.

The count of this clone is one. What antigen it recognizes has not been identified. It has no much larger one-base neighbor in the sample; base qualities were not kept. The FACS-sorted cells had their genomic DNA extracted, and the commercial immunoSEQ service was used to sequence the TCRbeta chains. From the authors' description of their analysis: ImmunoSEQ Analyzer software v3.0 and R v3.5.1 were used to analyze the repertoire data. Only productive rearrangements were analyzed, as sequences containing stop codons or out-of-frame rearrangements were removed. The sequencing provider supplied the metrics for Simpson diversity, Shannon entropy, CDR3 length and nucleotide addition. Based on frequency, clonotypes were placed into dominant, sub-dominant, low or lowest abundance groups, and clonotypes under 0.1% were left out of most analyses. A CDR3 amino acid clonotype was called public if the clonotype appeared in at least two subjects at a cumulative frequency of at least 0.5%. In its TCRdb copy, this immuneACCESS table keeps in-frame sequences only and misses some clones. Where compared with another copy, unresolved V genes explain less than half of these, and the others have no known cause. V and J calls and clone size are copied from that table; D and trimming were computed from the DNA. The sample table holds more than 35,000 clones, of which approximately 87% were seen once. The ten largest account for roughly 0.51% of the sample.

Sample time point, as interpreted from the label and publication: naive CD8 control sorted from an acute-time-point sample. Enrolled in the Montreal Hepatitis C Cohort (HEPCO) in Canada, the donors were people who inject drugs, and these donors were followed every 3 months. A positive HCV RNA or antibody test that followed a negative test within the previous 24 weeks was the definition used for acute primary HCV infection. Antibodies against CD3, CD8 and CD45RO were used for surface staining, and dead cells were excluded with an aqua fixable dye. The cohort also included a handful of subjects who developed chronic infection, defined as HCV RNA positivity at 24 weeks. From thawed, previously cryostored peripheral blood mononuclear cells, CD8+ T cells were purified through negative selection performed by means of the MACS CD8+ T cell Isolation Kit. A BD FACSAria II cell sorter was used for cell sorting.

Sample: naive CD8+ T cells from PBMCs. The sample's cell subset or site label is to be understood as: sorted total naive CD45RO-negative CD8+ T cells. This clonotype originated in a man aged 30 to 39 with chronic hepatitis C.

The CDR3 protein: CASSPRGGGYEQYF. The nucleotide sequence reads TGTGCCAGCAGCCCCCGGGGCGGAGGCTACGAGCAGTACTTC. The sequence joins TRBV27 to TRBJ2-7, with the D gene tentatively TRBD1 or TRBD2, based on 5 matching bases in each. V is shortened by 6 bases, J by 3 bases, and the region joining them spans 15 bases. The CDR3 starts with the cysteine, ends with the phenylalanine, and has 14 residues. Only the CDR3 portion is preserved as DNA: 42 bases, with reading frame beginning at the first base. Taken from the germline V gene (reference sequence), the CDR1 and CDR2 loops are MNHEY and SMNVEV.